Shown below are 32 T cell receptor beta chains from a single sample sequenced in a study of blood T cell repertoires in COVID-19. TCRdb's copy holds only in-frame clones and misses some; the assay was immunoSEQ multiplex PCR. The table lists about 270,000 clones, around 86% of them singletons. Sequenced input: peripheral blood. Source of these receptors: a man aged 50 to 59 with acute or convalescent COVID-19.

The chain employs TRBV13 and TRBJ1-1; TRBD1 matches at 9 bases. The CDR3 is 14 amino acids. Per germline, CDR1 PRHDT and CDR2 FYEKMQ (reference sequence). V shed 5 bases, J shed 6 bases, and the junction held 7 bases outside the gene matches. CDR3 bases: TGTGCCAGCAGCCTCGACAGGGGGTTAGCTGAAGCTTTCTTT. Amino acids: CASSLDRGLAEAFF.

This chain's CDR3 is CASSLYGRMASGANVLTF. As DNA, the CDR3 is TGTGCCAGCAGCTTGTATGGCCGAATGGCATCGGGGGCCAACGTCCTGACTTTC. This chain uses TRBV5-4 with TRBJ2-6, with D uncertain. The CDR3 contains 18 residues. Germline CDR1 reads SGHNT; CDR2 reads YYREEE (reference sequence). Trimming pared 1 base from V and 4 bases from J, leaving 18 bases between.

V usage is TRBV7-9 and J usage is TRBJ1-5; 8 bases are a match to TRBD1. There are 18 residues in the CDR3. Per germline, CDR1 SEHNR and CDR2 FQNEAQ (reference sequence). The trim removed 5 bases at V and 0 bases at J, leaving 12 bases unmatched. The DNA of the CDR3 is TGTGCCAGCAGCCGAGGACAGGGCAGAGGGGGTAGCAATCAGCCCCAGCATTTT. It yields the protein CASSRGQGRGGSNQPQHF.

CDR3 nucleotides: TGTGCCAGCACCAGGGCGGGGGGTGTCGAGCAGTACTTC. Amino acid sequence: CASTRAGGVEQYF. The gene calls are TRBV6-6 and TRBJ2-7; TRBD2 matches at 8 bases. The CDR3 has 13 residues. The V segment lost 7 bases and the J segment 6 bases; nucleotides outside the gene matches: 8. Germline-derived CDR1 and CDR2 are MNHNY and SVGAGI (reference sequence).

The chain couples TRBV7-6 to TRBJ1-4; tentatively, D is TRBD1 (6 bases). Per the germline V gene, CDR1 is SGHVS and CDR2 is FNYEAQ. This CDR3 is 15 amino acids long. The V and J ends lost 5 bases and 5 bases respectively, with 15 bases between them. Written as DNA, the CDR3 is TGTGCCAGCAGCCAGGGGACGGCGACAAATGAAAAACTGTTTTTT. Its protein product is CASSQGTATNEKLFF. Looking up the rest from reference TRBV7-6 and TRBJ1-4 gives the full variable domain: GAGVSQSPRYKVTKRGQDVALRCDPISGHVSLYWYRQALGQGPEFLTYFNYEAQQDKSGLPNDRFSAERPEGSISTLTIQRTEQRDSAMYRCASSQGTATNEKLFFGSGTQLSVL.

The gene calls are TRBV2 and TRBJ2-1; tentative D call: TRBD1 (6 bases). V dropped 7 bases and J dropped 5 bases, with 12 bases sitting between them. Germline CDR1 SNHLY, CDR2 FYNNEI. CDR3 length equals 13 residues. The CDR3 DNA reads TGTGCCAGCAAGGGGGTCGGGGACAATGAGCAGTTCTTC. Its protein product is CASKGVGDNEQFF.

This clone occurred once. This chain uses TRBV9 with TRBJ2-2; D is unresolved. Germline V CDR1 and CDR2: SGDLS, YYNGEE. Trimming cost V 3 bases and J 4 bases, with 7 bases left between them. The CDR3 length is 13 residues. The CDR3 reads CASSASGTGELFF. For the CDR3, the DNA is TGTGCCAGCAGCGCGTCGGGCACCGGGGAGCTGTTTTTT.

This chain connects TRBV15 to TRBJ1-4, with D tentatively TRBD1 (6 bases). CDR3 length equals 16 residues. Germline assignment: CDR1 LNHNV and CDR2 YYDKDF (reference sequence). Trimming took off 2 bases at V and 10 bases at J, with 20 bases between the two ends. The CDR3 here is CATSRLGGGKAGKLFF. The CDR3 DNA reads TGTGCCACCAGCAGACTTGGGGGGGGCAAAGCGGGAAAACTGTTTTTT.

This sequence joins TRBV9 and TRBJ2-1, with 8 nucleotides matching TRBD2. The CDR3 spans 16 residues. Germline assignment: CDR1 SGDLS and CDR2 YYNGEE. The trim removed 4 bases at V and 3 bases at J, leaving 9 bases unmatched. This CDR3 is CASSLGGSGGYNEQFF. CDR3 DNA: TGTGCCAGCAGCCTAGGGGGAAGCGGGGGCTACAATGAGCAGTTCTTC.

The V and J genes are TRBV18 and TRBJ2-7; 8 positions agree with TRBD2. The J segment lost 6 bases and the V segment lost 3 bases, leaving 10 bases of the junction unmatched. The CDR3 contains 15 residues. Germline V gene sequence: CDR1 KGHSH, CDR2 LQKENI. CDR3: CASSPPRGGIGEQYF. As DNA, the CDR3 is TGTGCCAGCTCACCCCCCCGGGGGGGGATCGGCGAGCAGTACTTC.

This clone was seen just once. The chain is built from TRBV19 and TRBJ2-5; 7 bases are a match to TRBD2. V lost 5 bases, J lost 6 bases, and 6 bases stayed unmatched. Germline V CDR1 and CDR2: LNHDA, SQIVND (reference sequence). The CDR3 runs 13 residues. The CDR3 protein is CASSPGLGKTQYF. Written as DNA, the CDR3 is TGTGCCAGTAGTCCCGGACTAGGGAAGACCCAGTACTTC.

The chain recombines TRBV5-4 with TRBJ1-2, with a possible D match to TRBD1 (6 bases). CDR3 length equals 15 residues. Per the germline V gene, CDR1 is SGHNT and CDR2 is YYREEE (reference sequence). Deletions cut 4 bases from V and 4 bases from J, with 17 bases between. CDR3 region: CASSLGLRGSYGYTF. The CDR3, as DNA: TGTGCCAGCAGCCTCGGACTCAGGGGATCCTATGGCTACACCTTC.

The V call is TRBV6-5, the J call TRBJ2-2, with 8 bases that match TRBD1. J lost 5 bases, V lost 2 bases, and 1 base had no gene match. This CDR3 contains 14 residues. Germline assignment: CDR1 MNHEY and CDR2 SVGAGI. The DNA of the CDR3 is TGTGCCAGCAGTTACGACAGGGGAACCGGGGAGCTGTTTTTT. Its protein product is CASSYDRGTGELFF.

The chain couples TRBV30 to TRBJ1-1; D call uncertain. Germline-derived CDR1 and CDR2 are GTSNPN and SVGIG (reference sequence). V lost 3 bases to trimming and J lost 3 bases, with 11 bases between them. This CDR3 is built from 13 residues. The CDR3 reads CAWSVTRDTEAFF. In DNA form, the CDR3 reads TGTGCCTGGAGCGTGACGAGGGACACTGAAGCTTTCTTT.

This chain uses TRBV4-1 with TRBJ1-2, with D unresolved. The germline V gene has CDR1 MGHRA and CDR2 YSYEKL. With 0 bases removed from V and 1 base from J, the gap between germline ends came to 9 bases. The CDR3 length is 15 residues. CDR3 sequence: CASSQDQALNYGYTF. The DNA for the CDR3 is TGCGCCAGCAGCCAAGATCAAGCCCTTAACTATGGCTACACCTTC.

V usage is TRBV5-1 and J usage is TRBJ2-5, with TRBD2 matching 8 bases. V dropped 4 bases and J dropped 1; count of bases not matched to a gene: 6. The CDR3 is made up of 15 amino acids. Germline V lookup: CDR1 SGHRS, CDR2 YFSETQ. CDR3 region: CASSLTGGAQETQYF. The DNA of the CDR3 is TGCGCCAGCAGCCTGACGGGAGGGGCCCAAGAGACCCAGTACTTC.

This rearrangement joins TRBV27 to TRBJ2-7; 7 nucleotides align to TRBD2. Trimming removed 5 bases from V and 3 bases from J; junction bases left unmatched: 10. This CDR3 is 15 amino acids long. Germline V gene sequence: CDR1 MNHEY, CDR2 SMNVEV (reference sequence). Here the CDR3 reads CASSPAGGGVYEQYF. The CDR3 bases are TGTGCCAGCAGTCCGGCGGGTGGGGGGGTCTACGAGCAGTACTTC.

The rearrangement links TRBV7-2 to TRBJ1-2, with 10 bases matching TRBD1. The CDR3 length is 15 residues. J was trimmed by 6 bases and V by 3 bases; bases with no gene match: 7. Germline CDR1 and CDR2: SGHTA and FQGNSA. Written as DNA, the CDR3 is TGTGCCAGCAGCTTCCAGGACAGGGGGACGCATGGCTACACCTTC. Protein: CASSFQDRGTHGYTF. The whole variable domain, filled in from reference TRBV7-2 and TRBJ1-2, reads GAGVSQSPSNKVTEKGKDVELRCDPISGHTALYWYRQSLGQGLEFLIYFQGNSAPDKSGLPSDRFSAERTGGSVSTLTIQRTQQEDSAVYLCASSFQDRGTHGYTFGSGTRLTVV.

The CDR3 bases are TGTGCCAGCAGCCCTGACAGATATGGCTACACCTTC. Protein: CASSPDRYGYTF. V gene TRBV2 combines with J gene TRBJ1-2, with a possible D match to TRBD1 (5 bases). Germline CDR1 SNHLY, CDR2 FYNNEI. This CDR3 region has 12 residues. The V end lost 6 bases, the J end lost 5 bases, and 10 bases lay between the germline ends.

The V and J genes are TRBV7-3 and TRBJ1-1, with 7 bases matching TRBD1. CDR1 SGHTA and CDR2 FQGTGA come from the germline V gene. Trimming removed 3 bases from V and 1 base from J; junction bases left unmatched: 2. CDR3 length equals 14 residues. This chain's CDR3 is CASSFSGGNTEAFF. In DNA form, the CDR3 reads TGTGCCAGCAGCTTTTCAGGGGGGAACACTGAAGCTTTCTTT.

The chain uses TRBV9 and TRBJ2-7; no clear D. The CDR3 runs to 13 residues. Trimming removed 0 bases at V and 6 bases at J, with 10 bases between. Per germline, CDR1 SGDLS and CDR2 YYNGEE. CDR3 residues: CASSVDASGEQYF. In DNA, the CDR3 is TGTGCCAGCAGCGTAGACGCTTCGGGCGAGCAGTACTTC.

The rearrangement links TRBV3-1 (or the pseudogene TRBV3-2) to TRBJ2-1; maybe TRBD2 (7 bases). The CDR3 has 15 residues. The germline V and J ends were trimmed by 2 bases and 6 bases, with 14 bases remaining between them. Germline V lookup: CDR1 LGHDT, CDR2 YNNKEL (reference sequence). The CDR3 DNA reads as TGTGCCAGCAGCCAAACGGCGGGGGCACTCAATGAGCAGTTCTTC. Its protein is CASSQTAGALNEQFF.

The V gene is TRBV27, the J gene TRBJ2-1; the match to TRBD1 covers 7 bases. The V gene's germline CDR1 is MNHEY and CDR2 SMNVEV (reference sequence). V shed 5 bases and J 6 bases; nucleotides not matched to a gene: 7. The CDR3 is 14 residues long. CDR3 nucleotides: TGTGCCAGCAGTCCTCTCGGGACAGTCAATGAGCAGTTCTTC. This codes for CASSPLGTVNEQFF.

V and J are TRBV4-2 and TRBJ2-2; D uncertain. The germline V and J ends were trimmed by 1 base and 1 base, with 7 bases remaining between them. The CDR3 has 15 residues. Germline CDR1 and CDR2: LGHNA and YNFKEQ. CDR3 DNA sequence: TGTGCCAGCAGCCAAGGAGCGTGGAACACCGGGGAGCTGTTTTTT. Protein sequence: CASSQGAWNTGELFF.

Turning to this clone: Likely a read error: the CDR3 ends without its conserved phenylalanine or tryptophan. No DNA is shown, since the ends of the CDR3 on it are uncertain; the CDR3 is the one TCRdb lists. The V call is TRBV2, the J call TRBJ1-1; TRBD1, the D gene given by the table, was not confirmed from the DNA. CDR1 is SNHLY, CDR2 FYNNEI, per germline. The CDR3 comprises 9 residues, both ends counted. The CDR3 spells CASSERGQV.

The rearrangement links TRBV4-2 to TRBJ1-2; D perhaps matches TRBD1 (6 bases). Trimming removed 4 bases from V and 4 bases from J, with 10 bases in between. The CDR3 sequence is 13 residues long. Per germline, CDR1 LGHNA and CDR2 YNFKEQ. CDR3 sequence reads: CASSPQGPYGYTF. The CDR3 nucleotides are TGTGCCAGCAGCCCACAGGGACCCTATGGCTACACCTTC.

The V and J genes are TRBV19 and TRBJ1-2; TRBD1 matches 8 bases. The CDR3 covers 17 residues. V shed 4 bases, J shed 6 bases, and the junction held 16 bases outside the gene matches. Germline CDR1 LNHDA, CDR2 SQIVND (reference sequence). Here the CDR3 DNA reads TGTGCCAGTAGTAGGGCCAGACAGGGGATAGAAAGTCATGGCTACACCTTC. It translates to CASSRARQGIESHGYTF.

V gene TRBV10-3 combines with J gene TRBJ1-3, with D uncertain. The germline V gene encodes CDR1 ENHRY and CDR2 SYGVKD. Trimming removed 4 bases at V and 10 bases at J, with 8 bases between. The CDR3 is made up of 11 amino acids. The CDR3 DNA reads as TGTGCCATCAGTGCTGGTACTACCATATATTTT. Protein product: CAISAGTTIYF.

This rearrangement joins TRBV20-1 to TRBJ2-3, with TRBD2 as a possible D gene (6 bases). CDR3 length: 11 residues. Germline V CDR1 and CDR2: DFQATT, SNEGSKA (reference sequence). The CDR3 sequence is CKAGSTDTQYF. CDR3 nucleotides: TGCAAAGCGGGTTCCACAGATACGCAGTATTTT.

V usage is TRBV18 and J usage is TRBJ1-4; 7 bases fit TRBD1. The CDR3 is made up of 14 amino acids. V shed 5 bases and J 7 bases; nucleotides not matched to a gene: 7. Germline-derived CDR1 and CDR2 are KGHSH and LQKENI. This chain's CDR3 is CASSTRDRGEKLFF. The CDR3 coding sequence is TGTGCCAGCTCAACCCGGGACAGAGGTGAAAAACTGTTTTTT.

The V and J genes are TRBV6-2 or TRBV6-3 and TRBJ2-3; D gene uncertain. The CDR3 spans 12 residues. Trimming cost V 4 bases and J 5 bases, with 7 bases left between them. CDR1 and CDR2 (germline): MNHEY, SVGEGT. The DNA for the CDR3 is TGTGCCAGCAGTTGGGCCGGAGATACGCAGTATTTT. It encodes CASSWAGDTQYF.

V and J are TRBV5-1 and TRBJ1-4; D not certain. V lost 1 base and J lost 7, with 8 bases in between. The CDR3 spans 13 residues. Germline V gene lookup returns CDR1 SGHRS and CDR2 YFSETQ. The CDR3 sequence is CASSLSWSEKLFF. The CDR3 bases are TGCGCCAGCAGCTTGTCGTGGAGTGAAAAACTGTTTTTT. Full variable domain (rest looked up from reference TRBV5-1 and TRBJ1-4): KAGVTQTPRYLIKTRGQQVTLSCSPISGHRSVSWYQQTPGQGLQFLFEYFSETQRNKGNFPGRFSGRQFSNSRSEMNVSTLELGDSALYLCASSLSWSEKLFFGSGTQLSVL.